The 20 T cell receptor beta chains presented below share a single source sample, sequenced in a study of blood T cells in healthy people across ages. A second PCR, run for roughly 7 to 12 cycles, used a sample-barcoded 5' primer plus a J-beta primer mix. From the 5' RACE reads, TCRdb called clonotypes with MiXCR, one entry per CDR3 protein. The sample consists of 920,000 or so distinct CDR3 sequences, less than 50% of them appearing once. Sequencing was performed on blood. The receptors here all came from a woman aged 60-75 years in good health.

The chain recombines TRBV15 with TRBJ2-1, with D perhaps given as TRBD1 or TRBD2 (6 bases each). The J call may be in error: the DNA end matches TRBJ2-7 better. CDR3 length: 15 amino acids. The germline gives CDR1 LNHNV, CDR2 YYDKDF (reference sequence). DNA for the CDR3: TGTGCCACCAGCGGAGGGGGACTCGCTAACAATGAGCAGTACTTC. As protein: CATSGGGLANNEQYF.

The V gene is TRBV12-3 or TRBV12-4, the J gene TRBJ2-5; 13 nucleotides line up with TRBD2. The CDR3 has 16 residues. V lost 4 bases, J lost 3 bases, and 5 bases stayed unmatched. CDR3: CASSSSLAGGKETQYF. CDR3 nucleotide sequence: TGTGCCAGCAGTTCTTCACTAGCGGGAGGGAAAGAGACCCAGTACTTC.

The chain has TRBV6-1 and TRBJ2-1; D ambiguous. Looked up from germline, CDR1 is MNHNS and CDR2 is SASEGT. The CDR3 loop spans 15 amino acids. Trimming took off 5 bases at V and 4 bases at J, with 15 bases between the two ends. The CDR3 sequence is CASSRYDLEYNEQFF. The DNA of the CDR3 is TGTGCCAGCAGTAGGTACGACTTAGAGTACAATGAGCAGTTCTTC.

The J gene is TRBJ1-2, the V gene TRBV12-3 or TRBV12-4, with D maybe TRBD1 (5 bases). This CDR3 has 14 residues. The ends were cut back, 7 bases at V and 4 bases at J, with 16 bases in the middle. CDR3 loop: CASTAGSGRYGYTF. The CDR3 nucleotides are TGTGCCAGCACGGCAGGGAGCGGCCGCTATGGCTACACCTTC.

The chain is built from TRBV20-1 and TRBJ2-5; perhaps TRBD1 as D (5 bases). The CDR3 extends over 14 amino acids. CDR1 and CDR2 from the germline V gene are DFQATT and SNEGSKA (reference sequence). V dropped 3 bases and J dropped 2 bases, with 13 bases sitting between them. The chain's CDR3 is CSASAGSGQETQYF. The DNA of the CDR3 is TGCAGTGCTAGCGCAGGGTCAGGGCAAGAGACCCAGTACTTC.

This clonotype appeared a few times. The chain employs TRBV27 and TRBJ2-7; 7 nucleotides align to TRBD1. CDR3 length equals 16 residues. V was pared by 3 bases and J by 1 base, with 9 bases of the junction left unmatched. Germline lookup yields CDR1 MNHEY and CDR2 SMNVEV (reference sequence). The CDR3 is CASSFSGGPSSYEQYF. Written as DNA, the CDR3 is TGTGCCAGCAGTTTTTCAGGGGGTCCCTCTTCCTACGAGCAGTACTTC.

V usage is TRBV11-2 and J usage is TRBJ2-1; D gene uncertain. The V end lost 5 bases, the J end lost 11 bases, and 13 bases lay between the germline ends. In germline, CDR1 is SGHAT, CDR2 FQNNGV. The CDR3 covers 12 residues. Here the CDR3 DNA reads TGTGCCAGCAGCCCCTCCCAGCAGAAGCAGTTCTTC. Protein sequence: CASSPSQQKQFF.

The chain carries TRBV27 and TRBJ2-5; TRBD1 might be the D (6 bases). The last part of the DNA fits TRBJ2-7 better; the J call may be wrong. CDR3 length: 15 amino acids. Germline V gene lookup returns CDR1 MNHEY and CDR2 SMNVEV (reference sequence). The CDR3 nucleotides read TGTGCCAGCAGGCCTACGACAGGCTGGTGGAACGAGCAGTACTTC. It translates to CASRPTTGWWNEQYF.

The chain has TRBV12-3 or TRBV12-4 and TRBJ2-4; a weak D match, TRBD1 (5 bases). The CDR3 runs 14 residues. The V gene lost 6 bases and the J gene lost 4 bases, with 13 bases spanning the gap. The CDR3 loop is CASRPIGEKNIQYF. The CDR3 coding sequence is TGTGCCAGCAGACCCATAGGGGAAAAAAACATTCAGTACTTC.

The chain is built from TRBV30 and TRBJ2-7; tentative D call: TRBD2 (7 bases). The CDR3 runs to 14 residues. The germline V gene encodes CDR1 GTSNPN and CDR2 SVGIG (reference sequence). V lost 4 bases and J 9 bases, leaving 22 bases between the germline ends. For the CDR3, the DNA is TGTGCCTGGAAGGGGGGGTCAGGGACCTCTCGGCAGTACTTC. Translation: CAWKGGSGTSRQYF.

This clonotype was recorded a few times. The J gene is TRBJ2-3, the V gene TRBV7-8; D possibly corresponds to TRBD2 (6 bases). Germline assignment: CDR1 SGHVS and CDR2 FQNEAQ. Deletions cut 5 bases from V and 4 bases from J, with 16 bases between. CDR3 length: 15 amino acids. CDR3 sequence reads: CASSHQSGPADTQYF. The CDR3 DNA reads TGTGCCAGCAGCCACCAGAGCGGGCCCGCAGATACGCAGTATTTT.

CDR3 DNA sequence: TGTGCCAGCAGCTTAGTTCCCCTAGATTTGGCGAGAGATGAGCAGTTCTTC. It encodes CASSLVPLDLARDEQFF. This chain links TRBV11-2 with TRBJ2-1; D remains unclear. Trimming removed 1 base at V and 8 bases at J, with 21 bases between. CDR3 length equals 17 residues. Germline assignment: CDR1 SGHAT and CDR2 FQNNGV.

V gene TRBV4-2 combines with J gene TRBJ1-1; TRBD1 is a possible D gene (5 bases). The CDR3 has 14 residues. Per germline, CDR1 LGHNA and CDR2 YNFKEQ. Trimming took 1 base from V and 11 from J, leaving 17 bases between them. The CDR3, as DNA: TGTGCCAGCAGCCAAGCGGCCGGGGGAGGACGGGCTTTCTTT. Translation: CASSQAAGGGRAFF.

The CDR3 loop reads CASSVGQGHETQYF. CDR3 in DNA: TGTGCCAGCAGCGTAGGCCAGGGCCATGAGACCCAGTACTTC. The chain links TRBV9 to TRBJ2-5, with D maybe TRBD1 (5 bases). Between the trimmed V and J ends, which lost 0 bases and 5 bases, there was a span of 11 bases. Germline-derived CDR1 and CDR2 are SGDLS and YYNGEE. This CDR3 has 14 residues. The full variable domain, with the rest looked up from reference TRBV9 and TRBJ2-5, is DSGVTQTPKHLITATGQRVTLRCSPRSGDLSVYWYQQSLDQGLQFLIQYYNGEERAKGNILERFSAQQFPDLHSELNLSSLELGDSALYFCASSVGQGHETQYFGPGTRLLVL.

V and J are TRBV4-1 and TRBJ1-5; D remains ambiguous. The germline V gene encodes CDR1 MGHRA and CDR2 YSYEKL. The V end was cut by 2 bases, the J end by 7 bases, with 15 bases between. The CDR3 is 15 amino acids. CDR3 coding DNA: TGCGCCAGCAGCCAAATTCCGGGTTTGGGGCAGCCCCAGCATTTT. Translated: CASSQIPGLGQPQHF.

This clonotype was counted between two and nine times. The chain employs TRBV14 and TRBJ2-7, with 13 positions matching TRBD2. The junction had 1 base not matched to a gene; V was cut back by 2 bases and J by 3 bases. Germline CDR1 is SGHDN and CDR2 is FVKESK. This CDR3 contains 15 residues. For the CDR3, the DNA is TGTGCCAGCAGCCAAACTAGCGGGAGGGACTACGAGCAGTACTTC. Amino acids: CASSQTSGRDYEQYF.

V usage is TRBV5-1 and J usage is TRBJ2-4; the match to TRBD2 covers 8 bases. The CDR3 consists of 15 residues. CDR1 and CDR2 (germline): SGHRS, YFSETQ. Trimming cost V 4 bases and J 8 bases; bases outside gene matches: 11. The CDR3 DNA follows: TGCGCCAGCAGCGCGGGGGGACCGGCGGAGGACATTCAGTACTTC. Its protein product is CASSAGGPAEDIQYF. The full variable domain, completed using reference TRBV5-1 and TRBJ2-4, is KAGVTQTPRYLIKTRGQQVTLSCSPISGHRSVSWYQQTPGQGLQFLFEYFSETQRNKGNFPGRFSGRQFSNSRSEMNVSTLELGDSALYLCASSAGGPAEDIQYFGAGTRLSVL.

This clonotype was observed a handful of times. One end of the junction does not line up with germline, which may come from a read error. CDR3 bases: TGTACCAGCAGCGTAGGGGTGGGCTACGAGCAGTACTTC. It specifies CTSSVGVGYEQYF. This chain joins TRBV9 and TRBJ2-7; D may be TRBD1 (5 bases). The CDR3 is 13 amino acids. CDR1 is SGDLS, CDR2 YYNGEE, per germline.

This rearrangement joins TRBV6-2 or TRBV6-3 to TRBJ1-2; D unclear. The V gene's germline CDR1 is MNHEY and CDR2 SVGEGT. The CDR3 spans 13 residues. V lost 5 bases and J lost 2, with 9 bases in between. The CDR3 loop is CASSTSINYGYTF. The CDR3 coding sequence is TGTGCCAGCAGTACATCAATCAACTATGGCTACACCTTC.

The chain couples TRBV2 to TRBJ1-1; D might be TRBD1 (5 bases). CDR3 length equals 13 residues. V dropped 0 bases and J dropped 10 bases, with 12 bases sitting between them. CDR1 is SNHLY and CDR2 is FYNNEI in the germline V gene. Written as DNA, the CDR3 is TGTGCCAGCAGTGAAGCAGGGGCTCGGCTAGCTTTCTTT. Protein: CASSEAGARLAFF.